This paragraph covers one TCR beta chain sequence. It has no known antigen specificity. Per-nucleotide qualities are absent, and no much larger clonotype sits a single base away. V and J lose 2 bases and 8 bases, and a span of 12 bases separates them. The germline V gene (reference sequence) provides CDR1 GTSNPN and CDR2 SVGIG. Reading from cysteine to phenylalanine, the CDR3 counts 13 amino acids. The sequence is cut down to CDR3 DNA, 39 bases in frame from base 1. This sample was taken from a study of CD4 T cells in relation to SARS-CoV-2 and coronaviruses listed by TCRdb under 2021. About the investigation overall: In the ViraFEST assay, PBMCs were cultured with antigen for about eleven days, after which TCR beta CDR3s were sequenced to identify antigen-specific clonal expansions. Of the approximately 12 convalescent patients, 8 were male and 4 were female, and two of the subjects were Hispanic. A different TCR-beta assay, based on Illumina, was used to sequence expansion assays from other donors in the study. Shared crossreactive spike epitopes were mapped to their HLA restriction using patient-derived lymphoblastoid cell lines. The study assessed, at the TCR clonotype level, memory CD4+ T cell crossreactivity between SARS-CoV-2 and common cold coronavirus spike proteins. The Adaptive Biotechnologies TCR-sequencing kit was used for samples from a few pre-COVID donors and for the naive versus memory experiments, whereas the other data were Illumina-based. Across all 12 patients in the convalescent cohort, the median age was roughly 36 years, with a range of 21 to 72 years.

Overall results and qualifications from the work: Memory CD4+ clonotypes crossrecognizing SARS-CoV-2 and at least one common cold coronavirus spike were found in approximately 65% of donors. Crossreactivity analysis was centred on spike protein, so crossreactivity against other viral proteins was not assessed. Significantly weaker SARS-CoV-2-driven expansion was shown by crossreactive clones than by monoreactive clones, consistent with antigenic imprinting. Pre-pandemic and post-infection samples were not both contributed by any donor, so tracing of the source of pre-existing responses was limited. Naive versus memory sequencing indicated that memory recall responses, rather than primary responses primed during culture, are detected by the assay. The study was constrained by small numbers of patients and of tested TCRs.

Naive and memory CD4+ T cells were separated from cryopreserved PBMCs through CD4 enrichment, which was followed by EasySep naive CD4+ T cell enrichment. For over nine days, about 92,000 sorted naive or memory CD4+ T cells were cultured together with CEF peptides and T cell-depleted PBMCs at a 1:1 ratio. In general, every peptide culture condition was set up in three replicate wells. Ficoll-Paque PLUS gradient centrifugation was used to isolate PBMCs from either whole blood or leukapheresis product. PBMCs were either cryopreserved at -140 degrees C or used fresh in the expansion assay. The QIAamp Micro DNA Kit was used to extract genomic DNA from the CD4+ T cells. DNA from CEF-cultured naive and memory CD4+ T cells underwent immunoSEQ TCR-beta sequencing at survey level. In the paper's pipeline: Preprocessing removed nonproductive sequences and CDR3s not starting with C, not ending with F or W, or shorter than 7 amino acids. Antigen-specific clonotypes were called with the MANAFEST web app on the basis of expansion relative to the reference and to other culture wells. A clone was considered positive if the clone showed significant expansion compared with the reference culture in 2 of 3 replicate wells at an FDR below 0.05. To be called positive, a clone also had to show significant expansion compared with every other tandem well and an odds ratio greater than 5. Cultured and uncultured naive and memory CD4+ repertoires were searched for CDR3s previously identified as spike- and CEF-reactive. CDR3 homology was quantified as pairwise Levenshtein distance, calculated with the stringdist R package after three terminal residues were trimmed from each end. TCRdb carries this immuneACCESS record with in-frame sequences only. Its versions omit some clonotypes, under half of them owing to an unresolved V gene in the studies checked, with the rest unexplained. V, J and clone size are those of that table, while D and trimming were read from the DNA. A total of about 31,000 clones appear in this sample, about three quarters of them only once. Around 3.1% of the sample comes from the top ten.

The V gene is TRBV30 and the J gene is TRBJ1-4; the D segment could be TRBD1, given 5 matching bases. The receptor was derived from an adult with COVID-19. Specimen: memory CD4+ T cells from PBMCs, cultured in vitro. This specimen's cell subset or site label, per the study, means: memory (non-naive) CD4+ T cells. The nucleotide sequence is TGTGCCTGGAGTTGGGGGAGTGAAGAAAAACTGTTTTTT. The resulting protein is CAWSWGSEEKLFF.